The T cell receptor (beta chain) under discussion was sequenced for a study of T cells in narcolepsy. Using immunoSEQ multiplex PCR, the repertoire was profiled, and TCRdb retains in-frame clones only, with some absent. The sample holds about 40,000 clones, around 89% seen once. CDR1 SGHRS and CDR2 YFSETQ come from the germline V gene. This CDR3 is built from 14 residues. Trimming at V came to 3 bases and at J to 6 bases, leaving 2 bases not matched to a gene. The sequencing sample was made of CD45RA- memory CD4+ T cells from PBMCs. This chain joins TRBV5-1 and TRBJ2-1; TRBD2 matches at 11 bases. The origin of this receptor is a human donor with narcolepsy. CDR3 in amino acids: CASSSGLAANEQFF. For the CDR3, the DNA is TGCGCCAGCAGCTCGGGACTAGCGGCCAATGAGCAGTTCTTC.